This T cell receptor beta chain originates from a study of blood T cell repertoires in COVID-19. Study overall: Acute-phase and convalescent COVID-19 samples originated in the United States, Italy and Spain. In each case, the material was cDNA or gDNA derived from T cells, B-cell-depleted T cells, or PBMCs.

Per the original data handling: Counts of nucleated cells, estimated from reference gene primer amplification, were obtained. Assay: immunoSEQ multiplex PCR; the TCRdb copy retains only in-frame clones and omits some. From that table come the V and J calls and clone size; the DNA was used to work out D and trimming. The sample records roughly 47,000 clones, approximately 83% being singletons. The V gene's germline CDR1 is KGHSH and CDR2 LQKENI. Trimming left V 5 bases short and J 2 bases short, with 8 bases between. The CDR3 loop spans 13 amino acids. V gene TRBV18 combines with J gene TRBJ2-3; D is undetermined. Source material: peripheral blood. This TCR was recovered from a woman of 80 years or more with COVID-19, enrolled during active disease. CDR3 DNA: TGTGCCAGCTCAGGGTTAGCCACAGATACGCAGTATTTT. The encoded protein is CASSGLATDTQYF.